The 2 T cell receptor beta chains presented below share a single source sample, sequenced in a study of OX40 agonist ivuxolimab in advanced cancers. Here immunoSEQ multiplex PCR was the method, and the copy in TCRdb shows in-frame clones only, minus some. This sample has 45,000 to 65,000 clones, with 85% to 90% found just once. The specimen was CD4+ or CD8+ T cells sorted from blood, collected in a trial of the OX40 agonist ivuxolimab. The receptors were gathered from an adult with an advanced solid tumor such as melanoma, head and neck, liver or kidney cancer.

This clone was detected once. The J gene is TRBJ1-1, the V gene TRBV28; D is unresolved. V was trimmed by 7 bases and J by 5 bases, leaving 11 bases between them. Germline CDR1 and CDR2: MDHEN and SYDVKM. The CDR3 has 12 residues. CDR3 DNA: TGTGCCAGCATCAGGTTGGGAACTGAAGCTTTCTTT. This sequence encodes CASIRLGTEAFF.

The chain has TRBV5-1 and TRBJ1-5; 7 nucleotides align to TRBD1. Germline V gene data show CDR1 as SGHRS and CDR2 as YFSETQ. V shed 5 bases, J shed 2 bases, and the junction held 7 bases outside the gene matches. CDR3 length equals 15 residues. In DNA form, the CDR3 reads TGCGCCAGCAGTCCCGGCACAGGGGGCAATCAGCCCCAGCATTTT. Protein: CASSPGTGGNQPQHF.